This T cell receptor (beta chain) stems from a study of human T cells and chemical hapten exposure (dated by TCRdb to the early 2020s). For context, the study as a whole: For sensitization, 2% DPC in acetone was applied to a 2 cm by 2 cm area of upper inner arm skin. Throughout the study period of around 24 weeks, patients also received therapeutic DPC doses to the scalp every week. Roughly 30 alopecia patients gave blood for TCR sequencing at one to four time points (pre-sensitization, 2, 6 and 24 weeks). Libraries were pooled for sequencing, and per-sample TCR yields varied mainly because of small differences in library volumes within the pool. Most of the patients in the cohort were female, and the cohort covered alopecia areata with under or over 50% scalp involvement, alopecia totalis and alopecia universalis. Blood was sampled from patients pre-sensitization (week 0) and at 2, 6 and about 24 weeks after DPC sensitization. In alopecia patients, the study followed how the peripheral blood TCR repertoire changed in vivo over primary and secondary sensitization to diphenylcyclopropenone (DPC), a hapten. Patch testing was performed on the upper back with Finn chambers containing 0.01% DPC, and the patch tests were scored after 6 days according to International Contact Dermatitis Research Group standards. General study outcomes and caveats: Compared with pre-sensitization or healthy control sets, expanded TCRs formed significantly more large CDR3 similarity clusters, which is consistent with antigen-driven responses. Repeated subsampling changed both the strength of the expansion versus patch-test correlation and the threshold at which the correlation became significant. All patients had alopecia, a presumed autoimmune disease, so their immune response might differ from that of healthy individuals. Patch test score correlated positively with the number of PT1 expanded TCRs, reaching significance at thresholds 8, 16 and 32 but not at 4. No change with DPC sensitization was found in the number of TCRs above 1 in 1000 frequency, and no evidence of global repertoire structure alterations was found.

The intended sense of this specimen's time point label: patch test 2, 6 weeks after DPC sensitization. Explained via the paper, the treatment or condition label denotes: therapeutic diphenylcyclopropenone sensitization with weekly scalp DPC. At every patch-test visit, the blood draw took place before the patch test was put on. To be eligible, patients had to be aged 18 to 70, diagnosed with alopecia and judged suitable for DPC therapy, while pregnant patients were excluded. Total RNA was extracted from unfractionated whole blood collected in Tempus Blood RNA tubes. About this clonotype: No cognate antigen has been identified for it. The sample holds no much larger clone one base away, and base qualities are not on file.

The library was built by means of RACE. The sample was run on a NextSeq 500. During library preparation, unique molecular identifiers were attached to individual cDNA molecules so that TCRs could be counted in a quantitative, reproducible way. From each blood RNA sample, both TCR alpha and TCR beta chains were sequenced. From the authors' description of their analysis: The median number of TCRs per sample was 95,638, ranging from about 20,000 to 690,600. V, J and CDR3 annotation of the TCR reads was performed with the Decombinator software suite. Every sample was subsampled to the same number of TCRs (28,000) for the PS versus PT1 abundance plots. Expanded TCRs were defined as absent before sensitization and observed at least eight times at the 2-week time point. The public reads were run again by TCRdb, first through fastp at Q25 and then through MiXCR, and only productive beta chains were kept. All rows with the same CDR3 protein become a single entry with the most common DNA and genes. V and J calls and clone size were set by TCRdb, not the authors. The sample data list about 380,000 distinct CDR3 sequences, and about 6.9% of these were observed just once. Over 5.5% of the sample belongs to the ten largest clones.

The sequencing here drew on whole blood, taken in connection with sensitization to the hapten diphenylcyclopropenone (DPC). The receptor comes from a woman younger than 35 with alopecia areata. Some clones in this sample may be carry-over from other donors' samples.

The DNA reads as follows: TGCAGTGCTAGAGAACTAGTTGGCGAGCAGTACTTC. The translation is CSARELVGEQYF. The sequence joins TRBV20-1 to TRBJ2-7; TRBD2 is perhaps the D gene, given 5 matching bases. From the cysteine through the phenylalanine, the CDR3 covers 12 amino acids. Kept here is only the CDR3 DNA, which spans 36 bases and is read in frame from base 1. The CDR1 and CDR2 encoded by the germline V gene (reference sequence) are DFQATT and SNEGSKA. V drops 0 bases and J drops 6 bases, leaving 9 bases in between.